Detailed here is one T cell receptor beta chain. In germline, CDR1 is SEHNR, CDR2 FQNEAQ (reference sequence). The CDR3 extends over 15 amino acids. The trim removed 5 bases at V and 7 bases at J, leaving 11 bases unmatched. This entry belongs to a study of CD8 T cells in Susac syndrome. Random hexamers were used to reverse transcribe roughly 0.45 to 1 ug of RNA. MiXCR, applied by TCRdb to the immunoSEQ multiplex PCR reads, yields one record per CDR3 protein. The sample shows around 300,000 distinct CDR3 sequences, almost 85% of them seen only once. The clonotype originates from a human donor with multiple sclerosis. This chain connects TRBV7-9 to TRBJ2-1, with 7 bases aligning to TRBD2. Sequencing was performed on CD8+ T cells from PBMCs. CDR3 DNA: TGTGCCAGCAGCCCCGGGCGGGAGAGGGGAAATGAGCAGTTCTTC. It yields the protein CASSPGRERGNEQFF.